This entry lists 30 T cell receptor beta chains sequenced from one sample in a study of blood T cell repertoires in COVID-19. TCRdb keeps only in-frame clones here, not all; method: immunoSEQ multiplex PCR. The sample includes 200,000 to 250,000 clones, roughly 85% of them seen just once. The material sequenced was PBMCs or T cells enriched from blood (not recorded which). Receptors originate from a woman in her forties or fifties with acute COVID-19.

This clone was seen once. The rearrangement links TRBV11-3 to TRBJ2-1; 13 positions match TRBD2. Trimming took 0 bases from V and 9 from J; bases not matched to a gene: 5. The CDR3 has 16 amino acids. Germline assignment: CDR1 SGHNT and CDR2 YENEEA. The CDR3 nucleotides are TGTGCCAGCAGCTTAGAACTAGCGGGGGGGCCAGGTGAGCAGTTCTTC. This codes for CASSLELAGGPGEQFF.

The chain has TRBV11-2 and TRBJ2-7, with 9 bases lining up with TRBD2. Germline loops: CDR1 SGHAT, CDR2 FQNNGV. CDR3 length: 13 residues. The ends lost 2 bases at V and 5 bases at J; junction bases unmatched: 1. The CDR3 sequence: CASSLRTSDEQYF. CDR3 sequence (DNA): TGTGCCAGCAGCTTAAGGACTAGCGACGAGCAGTACTTC.

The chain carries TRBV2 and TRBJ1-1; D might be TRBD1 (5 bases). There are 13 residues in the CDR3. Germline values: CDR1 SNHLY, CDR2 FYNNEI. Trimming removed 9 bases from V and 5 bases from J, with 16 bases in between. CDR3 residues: CARAVGGGTEAFF. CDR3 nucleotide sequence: TGTGCCAGAGCAGTGGGGGGTGGGACTGAAGCTTTCTTT. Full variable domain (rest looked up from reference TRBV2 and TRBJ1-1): EPEVTQTPSHQVTQMGQEVILRCVPISNHLYFYWYRQILGQKVEFLVSFYNNEISEKSEIFDDQFSVERPDGSNFTLKIRSTKLEDSAMYFCARAVGGGTEAFFGQGTRLTVV.

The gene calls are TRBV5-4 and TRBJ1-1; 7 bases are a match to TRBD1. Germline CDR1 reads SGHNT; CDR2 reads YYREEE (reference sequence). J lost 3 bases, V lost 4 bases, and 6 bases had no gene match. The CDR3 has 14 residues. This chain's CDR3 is CASSRTGDDTEAFF. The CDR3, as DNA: TGTGCCAGCAGCCGGACAGGAGATGACACTGAAGCTTTCTTT.

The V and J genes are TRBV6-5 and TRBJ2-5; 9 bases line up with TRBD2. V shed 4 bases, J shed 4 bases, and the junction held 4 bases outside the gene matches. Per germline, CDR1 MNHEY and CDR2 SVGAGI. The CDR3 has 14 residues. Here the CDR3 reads CASSSLAGIETQYF. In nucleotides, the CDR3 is TGTGCCAGCAGTTCGCTAGCGGGGATAGAGACCCAGTACTTC.

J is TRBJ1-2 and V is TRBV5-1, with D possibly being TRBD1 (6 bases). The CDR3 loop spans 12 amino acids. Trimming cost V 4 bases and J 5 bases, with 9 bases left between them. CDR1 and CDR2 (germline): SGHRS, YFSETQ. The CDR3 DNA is TGCGCCAGCAGCCACGGACAGTATGGCTACACCTTC. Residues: CASSHGQYGYTF.

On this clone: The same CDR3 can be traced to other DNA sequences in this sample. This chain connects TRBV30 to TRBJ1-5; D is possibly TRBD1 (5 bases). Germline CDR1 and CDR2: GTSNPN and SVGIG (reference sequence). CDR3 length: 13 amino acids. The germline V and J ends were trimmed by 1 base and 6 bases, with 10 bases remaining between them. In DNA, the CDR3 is TGTGCCTGGAGTGGACAGCGGGGTCAGCCCCAGCATTTT. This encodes CAWSGQRGQPQHF.

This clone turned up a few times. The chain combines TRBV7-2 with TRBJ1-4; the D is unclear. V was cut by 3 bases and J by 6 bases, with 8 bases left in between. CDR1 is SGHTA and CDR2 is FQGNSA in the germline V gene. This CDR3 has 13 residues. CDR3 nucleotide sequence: TGTGCCAGCAGCTTCTTCTCCGATGAAAAACTGTTTTTT. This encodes CASSFFSDEKLFF.

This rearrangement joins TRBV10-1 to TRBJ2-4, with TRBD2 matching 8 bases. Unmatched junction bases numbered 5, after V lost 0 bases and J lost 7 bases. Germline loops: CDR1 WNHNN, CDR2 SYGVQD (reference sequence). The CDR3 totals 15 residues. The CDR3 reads CASSESNTGGNIQYF. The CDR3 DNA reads TGCGCCAGCAGTGAGTCGAATACGGGAGGGAACATTCAGTACTTC.

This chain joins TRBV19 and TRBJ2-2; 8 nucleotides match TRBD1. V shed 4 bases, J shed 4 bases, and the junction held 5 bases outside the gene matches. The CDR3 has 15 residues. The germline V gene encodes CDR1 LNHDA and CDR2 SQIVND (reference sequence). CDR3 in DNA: TGTGCCAGTAGTACCGGACAGGGAACCACCGGGGAGCTGTTTTTT. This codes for CASSTGQGTTGELFF.

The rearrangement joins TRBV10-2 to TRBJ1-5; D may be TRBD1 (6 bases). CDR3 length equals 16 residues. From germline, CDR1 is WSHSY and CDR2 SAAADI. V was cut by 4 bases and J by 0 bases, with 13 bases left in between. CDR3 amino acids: CASSGAGTHSNQPQHF. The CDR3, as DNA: TGCGCCAGCAGTGGTGCCGGGACACATAGCAATCAGCCCCAGCATTTT.

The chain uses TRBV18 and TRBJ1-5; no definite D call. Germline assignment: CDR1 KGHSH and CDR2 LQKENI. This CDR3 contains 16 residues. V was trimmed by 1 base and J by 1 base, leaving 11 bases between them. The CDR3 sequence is CASSPQSPGSNQPQHF. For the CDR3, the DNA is TGTGCCAGCTCACCACAGTCACCGGGGAGCAATCAGCCCCAGCATTTT.

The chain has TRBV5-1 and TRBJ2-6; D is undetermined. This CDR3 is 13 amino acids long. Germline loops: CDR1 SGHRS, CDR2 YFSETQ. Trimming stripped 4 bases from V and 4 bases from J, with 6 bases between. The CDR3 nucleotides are TGCGCCAGCAGCCGAGCCGGGGCCAACGTCCTGACTTTC. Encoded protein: CASSRAGANVLTF.

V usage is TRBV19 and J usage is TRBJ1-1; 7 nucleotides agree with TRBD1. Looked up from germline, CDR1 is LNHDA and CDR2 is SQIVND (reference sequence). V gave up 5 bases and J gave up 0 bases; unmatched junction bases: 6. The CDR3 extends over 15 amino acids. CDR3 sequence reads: CASSQWGQMNTEAFF. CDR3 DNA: TGTGCCAGTAGTCAATGGGGACAGATGAACACTGAAGCTTTCTTT. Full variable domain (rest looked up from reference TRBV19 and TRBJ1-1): DGGITQSPKYLFRKEGQNVTLSCEQNLNHDAMYWYRQDPGQGLRLIYYSQIVNDFQKGDIAEGYSVSREKKESFPLTVTSAQKNPTAFYLCASSQWGQMNTEAFFGQGTRLTVV.

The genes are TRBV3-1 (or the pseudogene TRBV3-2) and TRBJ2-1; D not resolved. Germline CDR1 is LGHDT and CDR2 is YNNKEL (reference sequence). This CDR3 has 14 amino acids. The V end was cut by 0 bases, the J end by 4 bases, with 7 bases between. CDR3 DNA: TGTGCCAGCAGCCAAGAACAGAAGTACAATGAGCAGTTCTTC. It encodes CASSQEQKYNEQFF.

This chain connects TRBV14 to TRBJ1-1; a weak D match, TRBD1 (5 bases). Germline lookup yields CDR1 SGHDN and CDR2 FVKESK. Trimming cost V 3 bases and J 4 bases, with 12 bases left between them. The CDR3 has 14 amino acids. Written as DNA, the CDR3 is TGTGCCAGCAGCCAGCTAGGCAGGGTCACTGAAGCTTTCTTT. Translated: CASSQLGRVTEAFF.

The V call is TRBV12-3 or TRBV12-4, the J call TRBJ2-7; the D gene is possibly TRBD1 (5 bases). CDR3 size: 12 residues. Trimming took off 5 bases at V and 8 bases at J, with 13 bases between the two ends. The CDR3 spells CASSPQGTKQYF. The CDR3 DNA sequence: TGTGCCAGCAGTCCTCAGGGAACCAAGCAGTACTTC.

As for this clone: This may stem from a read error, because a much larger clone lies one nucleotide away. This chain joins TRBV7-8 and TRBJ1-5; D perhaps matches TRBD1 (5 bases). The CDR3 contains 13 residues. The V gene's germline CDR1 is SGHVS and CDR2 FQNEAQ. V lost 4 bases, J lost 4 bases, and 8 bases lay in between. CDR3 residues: CASSSGGNQPQHF. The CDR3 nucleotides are TGTGCCAGCAGCTCCGGGGGGAATCAGCCCCAGCATTTT. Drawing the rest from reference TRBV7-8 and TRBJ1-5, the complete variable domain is GAGVSQSPRYKVAKRGQDVALRCDPISGHVSLFWYQQALGQGPEFLTYFQNEAQLDKSGLPSDRFFAERPEGSVSTLKIQRTQQEDSAVYLCASSSGGNQPQHFGDGTRLSIL.

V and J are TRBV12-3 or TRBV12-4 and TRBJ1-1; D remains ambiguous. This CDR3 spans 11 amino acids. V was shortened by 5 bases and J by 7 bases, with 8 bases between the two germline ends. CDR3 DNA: TGTGCCAGCAGTCCCCAGCGTGAAGCTTTCTTT. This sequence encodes CASSPQREAFF.

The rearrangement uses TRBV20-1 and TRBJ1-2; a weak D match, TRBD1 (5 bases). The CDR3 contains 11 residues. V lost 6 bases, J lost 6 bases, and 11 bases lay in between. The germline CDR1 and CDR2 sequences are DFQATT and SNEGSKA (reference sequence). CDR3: CSAGAGDGYTF. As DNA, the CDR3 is TGCAGTGCAGGGGCCGGCGATGGCTACACCTTC.

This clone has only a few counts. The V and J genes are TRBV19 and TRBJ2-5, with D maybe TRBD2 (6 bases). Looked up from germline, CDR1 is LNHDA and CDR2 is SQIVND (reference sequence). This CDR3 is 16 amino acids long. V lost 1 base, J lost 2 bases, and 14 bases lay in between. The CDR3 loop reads CASSIAGAGLQETQYF. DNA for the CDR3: TGTGCCAGTAGTATAGCCGGGGCCGGACTACAAGAGACCCAGTACTTC.

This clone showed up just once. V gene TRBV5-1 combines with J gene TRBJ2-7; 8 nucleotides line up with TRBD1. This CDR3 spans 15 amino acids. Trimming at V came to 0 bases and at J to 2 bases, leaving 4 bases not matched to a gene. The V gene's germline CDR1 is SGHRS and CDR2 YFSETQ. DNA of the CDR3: TGCGCCAGCAGCTTGGGATCGACAGGGGCCTACGAGCAGTACTTC. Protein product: CASSLGSTGAYEQYF.

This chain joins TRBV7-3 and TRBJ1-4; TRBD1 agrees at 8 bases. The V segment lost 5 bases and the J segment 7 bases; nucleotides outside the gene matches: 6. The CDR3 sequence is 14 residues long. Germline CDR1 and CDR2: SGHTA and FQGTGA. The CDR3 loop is CASSLDRAGEKLFF. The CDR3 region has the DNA TGTGCCAGCAGCCTGGACAGGGCCGGTGAAAAACTGTTTTTT. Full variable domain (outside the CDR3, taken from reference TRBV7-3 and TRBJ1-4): GAGVSQTPSNKVTEKGKYVELRCDPISGHTALYWYRQSLGQGPEFLIYFQGTGAADDSGLPNDRFFAVRPEGSVSTLKIQRTERGDSAVYLCASSLDRAGEKLFFGSGTQLSVL.

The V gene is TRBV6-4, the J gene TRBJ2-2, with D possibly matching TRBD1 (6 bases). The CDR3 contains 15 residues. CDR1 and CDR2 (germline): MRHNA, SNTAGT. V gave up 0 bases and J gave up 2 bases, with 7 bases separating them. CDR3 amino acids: CASSDSGTNTGELFF. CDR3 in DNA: TGTGCCAGCAGTGACTCCGGGACAAACACCGGGGAGCTGTTTTTT.

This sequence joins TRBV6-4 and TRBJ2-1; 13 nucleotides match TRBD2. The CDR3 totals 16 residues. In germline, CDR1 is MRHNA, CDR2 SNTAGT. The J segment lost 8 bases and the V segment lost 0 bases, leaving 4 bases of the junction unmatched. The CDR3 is CASSDSGLAGRDEQFF. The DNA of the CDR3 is TGTGCCAGCAGTGACTCGGGACTAGCGGGGCGGGATGAGCAGTTCTTC.

The CDR3 DNA reads TGTGCCAGTAGTCGTGGGCAGGGTCACACTGAAGCTTTCTTT. It yields the protein CASSRGQGHTEAFF. This chain links TRBV19 with TRBJ1-1; D possibly corresponds to TRBD1 (5 bases). CDR1 and CDR2 from the germline V gene are LNHDA and SQIVND (reference sequence). Trimming stripped 5 bases from V and 3 bases from J, with 13 bases between. The CDR3 is made up of 14 amino acids. Supplemented by reference TRBV19 and TRBJ1-1, the full variable domain reads DGGITQSPKYLFRKEGQNVTLSCEQNLNHDAMYWYRQDPGQGLRLIYYSQIVNDFQKGDIAEGYSVSREKKESFPLTVTSAQKNPTAFYLCASSRGQGHTEAFFGQGTRLTVV.

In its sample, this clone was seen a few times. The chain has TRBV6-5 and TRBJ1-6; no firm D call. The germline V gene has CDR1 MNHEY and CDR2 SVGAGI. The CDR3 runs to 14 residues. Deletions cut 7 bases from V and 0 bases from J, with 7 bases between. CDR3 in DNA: TGTGCCAGCACGGAGAGCTCCTATAATTCACCCCTCCACTTT. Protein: CASTESSYNSPLHF.

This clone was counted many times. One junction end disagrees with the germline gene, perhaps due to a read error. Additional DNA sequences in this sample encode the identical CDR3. CDR3 coding DNA: TGTGCCAGCCGCGTCGCGGCGGGGGGGCCTAGTTCCGGGGAGCTGTTTTTT. Its translation: CASRVAAGGPSSGELFF. This rearrangement joins TRBV9 to TRBJ2-2; 9 nucleotides match TRBD2. Germline CDR1 SGDLS, CDR2 YYNGEE. This CDR3 region has 17 residues. The variable domain in full, with the rest retrieved from reference TRBV9 and TRBJ2-2, is DSGVTQTPKHLITATGQRVTLRCSPRSGDLSVYWYQQSLDQGLQFLIQYYNGEERAKGNILERFSAQQFPDLHSELNLSSLELGDSALYFCASRVAAGGPSSGELFFGEGSRLTVL.

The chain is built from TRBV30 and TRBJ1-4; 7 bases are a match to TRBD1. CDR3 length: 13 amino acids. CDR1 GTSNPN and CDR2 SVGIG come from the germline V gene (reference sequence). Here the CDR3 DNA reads TGTGCTGCGTCCGGGACAGATAATGAAAAACTGTTTTTT. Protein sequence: CAASGTDNEKLFF. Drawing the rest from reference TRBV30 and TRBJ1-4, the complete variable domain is SQTIHQWPATLVQPVGSPLSLECTVEGTSNPNLYWYRQAAGRGLQLLFYSVGIGQISSEVPQNLSASRPQDRQFILSSKKLLLSDSGFYLCAASGTDNEKLFFGSGTQLSVL.

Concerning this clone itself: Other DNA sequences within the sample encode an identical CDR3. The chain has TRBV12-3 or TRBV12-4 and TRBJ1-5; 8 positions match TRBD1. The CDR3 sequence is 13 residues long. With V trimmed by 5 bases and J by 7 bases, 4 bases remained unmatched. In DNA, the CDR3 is TGTGCCAGCAGTCCAGGGGGCGCGCAGCCCCAGCATTTT. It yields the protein CASSPGGAQPQHF.